The 8 T cell receptor beta chains given below trace back to one sample, sequenced in a study of blood T cells in healthy people across ages (dated by TCRdb to 2014 to 2015). Library creation used 5' RACE. Sequenced using an Illumina HiSeq 2500. A second roughly 7 to 11 cycle PCR used a sample-barcoded 5' primer and a J-beta primer mix. TCRdb itself trimmed the public reads at Q25 with fastp, ran MiXCR and retained productive beta chains. Each record represents a unique CDR3 protein, reported with the most common genes and DNA among its rows. Within this sample are 550,000 to 600,000 distinct CDR3 sequences, with 25% to 30% of them counted one time only. Together, the top ten hold approximately 17% of the sample. The sample taken for sequencing was blood. The source of these receptors is a woman aged 70 to 79 in good health.

The chain has TRBV7-9 and TRBJ2-7; D not certain. The CDR3 runs to 11 residues. Trimming cost V 6 bases and J 9 bases, with 12 bases left between them. CDR1 is SEHNR, CDR2 FQNEAQ, per germline (reference sequence). The CDR3 DNA follows: TGTGCCAGCAGTCTGACGGATGGGCAGTACTTC. This encodes CASSLTDGQYF.

This chain joins TRBV7-2 and TRBJ2-5; D is unresolved. This CDR3 has 13 amino acids. Trimming removed 5 bases from V and 5 bases from J, with 12 bases in between. CDR1 SGHTA and CDR2 FQGNSA come from the germline V gene. As DNA, the CDR3 is TGTGCCAGCAGCCCCCACATTCGGGAGACCCAGTACTTC. Amino acids: CASSPHIRETQYF. The variable domain in full, completed from reference TRBV7-2 and TRBJ2-5, reads GAGVSQSPSNKVTEKGKDVELRCDPISGHTALYWYRQSLGQGLEFLIYFQGNSAPDKSGLPSDRFSAERTGGSVSTLTIQRTQQEDSAVYLCASSPHIRETQYFGPGTRLLVL.

The chain couples TRBV5-4 to TRBJ2-7; 10 nucleotides agree with TRBD1. The germline V gene encodes CDR1 SGHNT and CDR2 YYREEE (reference sequence). V gave up 4 bases and J gave up 5 bases; unmatched junction bases: 9. The CDR3 length is 15 residues. CDR3 nucleotide sequence: TGTGCCAGCAGCCGCATGGGACAGGGGAACCACGAGCAGTACTTC. Amino acid sequence: CASSRMGQGNHEQYF.

The chain couples TRBV7-2 to TRBJ2-2; 8 nucleotides align to TRBD2. The CDR3 spans 17 residues. Germline V CDR1 and CDR2: SGHTA, FQGNSA. The V and J ends lost 3 bases and 2 bases, in that order; junction bases with no gene match: 8. This chain's CDR3 is CASSFGLSGGNTGELFF. CDR3 DNA: TGTGCCAGCAGCTTCGGGTTGAGCGGGGGAAACACCGGGGAGCTGTTTTTT.

This clonotype has only one observation. The V call is TRBV7-2, the J call TRBJ1-5; D may be TRBD1 (5 bases). V was pared by 3 bases and J by 5 bases, with 11 bases between. This CDR3 has 14 residues. The germline V gene has CDR1 SGHTA and CDR2 FQGNSA. The CDR3 nucleotides are TGTGCCAGCAGCTTGGGAGGGACCCATCAGCCCCAGCATTTT. It translates to CASSLGGTHQPQHF.

This chain joins TRBV9 and TRBJ1-1; no reliable D call. The CDR3 runs 15 residues. Germline values: CDR1 SGDLS, CDR2 YYNGEE. Trimming removed 3 bases at V and 1 base at J, with 13 bases between. As DNA, the CDR3 is TGTGCCAGCAGCGGAGAGCCAGGCCGGAACACTGAAGCTTTCTTT. Translated, it gives CASSGEPGRNTEAFF. The entire variable domain, with the rest obtained from reference TRBV9 and TRBJ1-1, is as follows: DSGVTQTPKHLITATGQRVTLRCSPRSGDLSVYWYQQSLDQGLQFLIQYYNGEERAKGNILERFSAQQFPDLHSELNLSSLELGDSALYFCASSGEPGRNTEAFFGQGTRLTVV.

This clonotype has more than one count but fewer than ten. The CDR3 here is CASSLDGGKRTEAFF. In DNA, the CDR3 is TGTGCCAGCAGCTTAGATGGGGGTAAGAGGACTGAAGCTTTCTTT. The chain has TRBV11-3 and TRBJ1-1; tentative D call: TRBD1 (5 bases). The CDR3 covers 15 residues. The germline gives CDR1 SGHNT, CDR2 YENEEA. Trimming took off 0 bases at V and 5 bases at J, with 13 bases between the two ends. The whole variable domain, filled in from reference TRBV11-3 and TRBJ1-1, reads EAGVVQSPRYKIIEKKQPVAFWCNPISGHNTLYWYLQNLGQGPELLIRYENEEAVDDSQLPKDRFSAERLKGVDSTLKIQPAELGDSAVYLCASSLDGGKRTEAFFGQGTRLTVV.

This clonotype has a handful of counts. Compared with germline, one end of the junction differs, possibly owing to a read error. This chain joins TRBV2 and TRBJ2-2, with TRBD1 matching 7 bases. The CDR3 length is 13 residues. Germline values: CDR1 SNHLY, CDR2 FYNNEI. The CDR3 bases are TGTACCAGCAGGAAGACAGGGACCGGGGAGCTGTTTTTT. This translates into CTSRKTGTGELFF.